This T cell receptor beta chain derives from a study of Graves' ophthalmopathy and Graves' hyperthyroidism. Study-wide background: No treatment had been given when peripheral blood was collected at initial diagnosis. Study-level results: Prediction of ophthalmopathy progression reached less than 71% sensitivity and around 76% specificity.

The TCR beta CDR3 regions underwent amplification from RNA transcripts. HTBI primers primed a first-round RT-PCR, and a second-round multiplex PCR followed. MiXCR was run by TCRdb on the multiplex PCR reads, yielding one entry per CDR3 protein. The sample holds 300,000 or so distinct CDR3 sequences; about a sixth are singletons and the top ten take about 12%. The diagnosis was founded upon clinical symptoms, serum thyroxine, TRAb, thyroid ultrasound and orbital computed tomography. CDR1 is MGHDK, CDR2 SYGVNS, per germline. The germline V and J ends were trimmed by 1 base and 4 bases, with 11 bases remaining between them. The CDR3 has 15 amino acids. This clonotype was seen many times. No antigen is known for it.

The chain is built from TRBV25-1 and TRBJ1-5, with D unclear. This TCR came from an adult man with Graves' ophthalmopathy. The specimen was peripheral blood. CDR3 amino acids: CASSEFRPRNQPQHF. CDR3 in DNA: TGTGCCAGCAGTGAATTCCGCCCGAGGAATCAGCCCCAGCATTTT.